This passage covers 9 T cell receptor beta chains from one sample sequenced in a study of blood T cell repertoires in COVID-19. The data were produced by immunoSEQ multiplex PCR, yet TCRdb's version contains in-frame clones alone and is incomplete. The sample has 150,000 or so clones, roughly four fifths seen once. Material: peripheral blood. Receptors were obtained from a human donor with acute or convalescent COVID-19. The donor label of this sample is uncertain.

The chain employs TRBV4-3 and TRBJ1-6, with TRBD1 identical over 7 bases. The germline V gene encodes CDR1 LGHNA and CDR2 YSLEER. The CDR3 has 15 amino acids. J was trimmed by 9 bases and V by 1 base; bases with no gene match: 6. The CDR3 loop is CASSQGRGQGSPLHF. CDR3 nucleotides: TGCGCCAGCAGCCAAGGGAGGGGGCAGGGTTCACCCCTCCACTTT.

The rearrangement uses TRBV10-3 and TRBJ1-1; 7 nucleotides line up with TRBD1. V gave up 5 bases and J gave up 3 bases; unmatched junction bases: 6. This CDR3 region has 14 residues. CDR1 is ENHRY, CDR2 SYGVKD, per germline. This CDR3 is CAISFRGEDTEAFF. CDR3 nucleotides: TGTGCCATCAGTTTCAGGGGGGAGGACACTGAAGCTTTCTTT.

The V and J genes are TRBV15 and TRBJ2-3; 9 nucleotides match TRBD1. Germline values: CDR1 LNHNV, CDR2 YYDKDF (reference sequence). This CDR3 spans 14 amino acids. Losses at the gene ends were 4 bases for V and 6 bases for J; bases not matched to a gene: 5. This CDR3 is CATSMTGGRDTQYF. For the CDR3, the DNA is TGTGCCACCAGCATGACAGGGGGTCGGGATACGCAGTATTTT.

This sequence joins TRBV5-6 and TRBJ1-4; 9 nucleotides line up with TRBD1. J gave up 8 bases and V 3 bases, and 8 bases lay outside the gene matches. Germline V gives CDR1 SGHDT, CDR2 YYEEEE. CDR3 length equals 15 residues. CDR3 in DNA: TGTGCCAGCAGCTCATTTTCCGGGACAGGGGAAAAACTGTTTTTT. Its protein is CASSSFSGTGEKLFF.

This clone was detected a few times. CDR3 in amino acids: CASSLDWSLMNTEAFF. The CDR3 region has the DNA TGCGCCAGCAGCTTGGATTGGAGCCTCATGAACACTGAAGCTTTCTTT. The rearrangement uses TRBV5-1 and TRBJ1-1; D uncertain. This CDR3 comprises 16 residues. CDR1 SGHRS and CDR2 YFSETQ come from the germline V gene. The V end was cut by 0 bases, the J end by 0 bases, with 12 bases between.

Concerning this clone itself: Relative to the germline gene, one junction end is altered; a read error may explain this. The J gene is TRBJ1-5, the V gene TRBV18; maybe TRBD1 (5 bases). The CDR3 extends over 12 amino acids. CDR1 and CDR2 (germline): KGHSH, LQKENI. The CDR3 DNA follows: TGTGCCAGCTCACCCGACAGTCAGGCCCAGCATTTT. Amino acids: CASSPDSQAQHF.

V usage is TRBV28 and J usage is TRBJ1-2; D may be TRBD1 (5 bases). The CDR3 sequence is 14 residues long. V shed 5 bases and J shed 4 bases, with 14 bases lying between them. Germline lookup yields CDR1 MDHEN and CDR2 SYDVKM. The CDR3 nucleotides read TGTGCCAGCAGTCCACCGGGACTTAGCTATGGCTACACCTTC. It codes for CASSPPGLSYGYTF.

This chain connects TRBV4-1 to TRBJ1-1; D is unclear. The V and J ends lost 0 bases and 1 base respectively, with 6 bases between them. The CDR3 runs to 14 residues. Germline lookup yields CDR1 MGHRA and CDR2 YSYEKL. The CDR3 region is CASSQEQENTEAFF. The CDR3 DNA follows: TGCGCCAGCAGCCAAGAGCAGGAGAACACTGAAGCTTTCTTT.

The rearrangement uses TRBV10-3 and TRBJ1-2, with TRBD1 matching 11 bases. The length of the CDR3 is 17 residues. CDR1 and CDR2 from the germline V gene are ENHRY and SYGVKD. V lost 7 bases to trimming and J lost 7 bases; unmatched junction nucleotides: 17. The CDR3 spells CAIMDRDRGSPRGGYTF. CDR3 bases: TGTGCCATCATGGACCGGGACAGGGGGTCCCCGAGGGGTGGCTACACCTTC.